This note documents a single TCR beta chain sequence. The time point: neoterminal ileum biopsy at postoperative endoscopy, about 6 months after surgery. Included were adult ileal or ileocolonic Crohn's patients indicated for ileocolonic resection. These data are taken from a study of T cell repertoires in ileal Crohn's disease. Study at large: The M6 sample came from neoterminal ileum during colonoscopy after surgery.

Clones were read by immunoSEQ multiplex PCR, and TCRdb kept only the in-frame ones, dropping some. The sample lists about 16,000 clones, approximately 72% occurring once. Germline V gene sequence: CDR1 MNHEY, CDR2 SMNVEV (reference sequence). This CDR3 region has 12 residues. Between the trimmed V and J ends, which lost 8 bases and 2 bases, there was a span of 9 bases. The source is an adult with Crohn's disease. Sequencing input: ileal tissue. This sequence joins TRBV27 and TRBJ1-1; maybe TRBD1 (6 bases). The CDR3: CASRGGNTEAFF. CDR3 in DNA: TGTGCCAGCCGAGGGGGAAACACTGAAGCTTTCTTT.